This TCR beta chain was profiled in a study of CD8+CD57+ T cells in acquired aplastic anemia. Study in general: The average for DNA from sorted CD4+ and CD8+ cells was roughly 3 ug. CD4+ cells from healthy donors averaged about 10 million reads. Whole-study findings and limits: Significant differences in CD8+ Simpson's diversity were not observed between patients and controls. Overlap between patients and controls comprised just under 30 CD8+ CDR3 sequences.

The germline V and J ends were trimmed by 2 bases and 0 bases, with 4 bases remaining between them. CDR1 and CDR2 from the germline V gene are SGHVS and FQNEAQ. The CDR3 totals 13 residues. Researchers used genomic DNA as the template to profile TCR beta VDJ and CDR3. TCRdb re-called the reads through MiXCR, storing one row per CDR3 protein. The table records about 180,000 distinct CDR3 sequences, approximately 46% of them present only once. This clonotype was counted ten times or more. Antigen unknown. The TCR originated in a human donor in good health. The rearrangement uses TRBV7-8 and TRBJ1-1; no clear D. Material: sorted CD4+, CD8+, or CD8+CD57+ T cells (not recorded which) from PBMCs. The CDR3 sequence: CASSLQVNTEAFF. DNA of the CDR3: TGTGCCAGCAGCTTACAGGTGAACACTGAAGCTTTCTTT.